These 19 T cell receptor beta chains came from one sample sequenced in a study of cytomegalovirus exposure and HLA in healthy donors. Both 60 Vbeta primers and 13 Jbeta primers went into the PCR. Some clones are missing from TCRdb's copy, which holds only in-frame ones; the method was immunoSEQ multiplex PCR. The sample yields about 140,000 clones, more than 70% seen once. Sequenced input: PBMCs. The receptors were gathered from a male donor in good health and CMV-seropositive.

The chain recombines TRBV28 with TRBJ1-6, with 8 bases aligning to TRBD1. Trimming removed 8 bases from V and 3 bases from J; junction bases left unmatched: 12. CDR3 size: 17 residues. Germline V gene data show CDR1 as MDHEN and CDR2 as SYDVKM. The CDR3 DNA sequence: TGTGCCAGCGACTCGGGACAGGACTGGGGCTATAATTCACCCCTCCACTTT. Its translation: CASDSGQDWGYNSPLHF.

The CDR3 DNA reads as TGTGCCAGCAGTTACTCGGGTAGCGCGGTCACCGGGGAGCTGTTTTTT. Amino acid sequence: CASSYSGSAVTGELFF. This sequence joins TRBV6-5 and TRBJ2-2; possible D gene TRBD2, 5 bases. CDR3 length: 16 residues. The V end lost 0 bases, the J end lost 4 bases, and 12 bases lay between the germline ends. Germline V gives CDR1 MNHEY, CDR2 SVGAGI.

The chain is built from TRBV27 and TRBJ2-7; 9 bases are a match to TRBD2. CDR1 MNHEY and CDR2 SMNVEV come from the germline V gene (reference sequence). This CDR3 is built from 14 residues. V gave up 3 bases and J gave up 3 bases; unmatched junction bases: 3. Written as DNA, the CDR3 is TGTGCCAGCAGTTTTGCGGGAGGGGGCTACGAGCAGTACTTC. Translation gives CASSFAGGGYEQYF.

This chain's CDR3 is CASSVGRDNQPQHF. As DNA, the CDR3 is TGTGCCAGCAGCGTAGGCAGGGATAATCAGCCCCAGCATTTT. The V gene is TRBV9, the J gene TRBJ1-5; D might be TRBD1 (5 bases). This CDR3 is 14 amino acids long. Trimming shortened V by 0 bases and J by 4 bases, and 8 bases separated the two germline ends. Germline CDR1 SGDLS, CDR2 YYNGEE.

This clone was counted a few times. The chain recombines TRBV5-6 with TRBJ1-1; 9 bases line up with TRBD1. Germline V gene lookup returns CDR1 SGHDT and CDR2 YYEEEE. Trimming at V came to 0 bases and at J to 10 bases, leaving 4 bases not matched to a gene. CDR3 size: 13 residues. CDR3 coding DNA: TGTGCCAGCAGCTTGGGGGGGACAGGGAGAGCTTTCTTT. It specifies CASSLGGTGRAFF.

The chain has TRBV4-2 and TRBJ2-5, with 8 bases matching TRBD1. The J call may be in error: the DNA end matches TRBJ2-7 better. In germline, CDR1 is LGHNA, CDR2 YNFKEQ. This CDR3 spans 16 amino acids. In DNA form, the CDR3 reads TGTGCCAGCAGCCAAGAGGGCCAGGGGGCCTCCTACGAGCAGTACTTC. Its protein product is CASSQEGQGASYEQYF.

The chain employs TRBV5-1 and TRBJ2-7; TRBD2 matches 8 bases. Trimming took 2 bases from V and 4 from J; bases not matched to a gene: 2. The CDR3 contains 13 residues. Germline V lookup: CDR1 SGHRS, CDR2 YFSETQ. Here the CDR3 DNA reads TGCGCCAGCAGCTTCGGACTAGCTTACGAGCAGTACTTC. Amino acids: CASSFGLAYEQYF.

J is TRBJ1-2 and V is TRBV7-8; D not resolved. The CDR3 covers 15 residues. V gave up 2 bases and J gave up 2 bases, with 12 bases separating them. Germline loops: CDR1 SGHVS, CDR2 FQNEAQ. CDR3 DNA sequence: TGTGCCAGCAGCTTAAGTAGAGGGCTAAACTATGGCTACACCTTC. This sequence encodes CASSLSRGLNYGYTF.

The chain combines TRBV30 with TRBJ2-1; D perhaps matches TRBD2 (6 bases). The ends were cut back, 0 bases at V and 8 bases at J, with 17 bases in the middle. The germline CDR1 and CDR2 sequences are GTSNPN and SVGIG (reference sequence). This CDR3 spans 15 amino acids. The CDR3 sequence is CAWSVGATGVYEQFF. CDR3 in DNA: TGTGCCTGGAGTGTCGGAGCCACGGGAGTATATGAGCAGTTCTTC.

The chain is built from TRBV29-1 and TRBJ2-7; 13 bases are shared with TRBD2. This CDR3 is built from 13 residues. The ends lost 7 bases at V and 4 bases at J; junction bases unmatched: 4. The germline V gene has CDR1 SQVTM and CDR2 ANQGSEA. This CDR3 reads CSARTSGSYEQYF. The CDR3, as DNA: TGCAGCGCAAGGACTAGCGGGAGTTACGAGCAGTACTTC.

This clone came up a few times. One junction end disagrees with the germline gene, perhaps due to a read error. The CDR3 bases are TGTTCCAGCACCTCCCAAGGGGCGAACACCGGGGAGCTGTTTTTT. Encoded protein: CSSTSQGANTGELFF. The chain links TRBV7-9 to TRBJ2-2; D might be TRBD1 (5 bases). This CDR3 has 15 amino acids. CDR1 is SEHNR and CDR2 is FQNEAQ in the germline V gene (reference sequence).

The chain employs TRBV5-1 and TRBJ2-3; TRBD1 matches at 11 bases. Germline V gene data show CDR1 as SGHRS and CDR2 as YFSETQ. With 4 bases clipped from V and 9 bases from J, the junction kept 10 bases outside the gene matches. The CDR3 is 15 amino acids. The CDR3 protein is CASSGRDRGLETQYF. The CDR3 DNA reads TGCGCCAGCAGCGGTAGGGACAGGGGGTTGGAGACGCAGTATTTT.

The chain is built from TRBV19 and TRBJ2-1, with 9 nucleotides matching TRBD2. Germline values: CDR1 LNHDA, CDR2 SQIVND (reference sequence). The CDR3 is made up of 17 amino acids. V lost 4 bases to trimming and J lost 1 base; unmatched junction nucleotides: 8. The CDR3 DNA follows: TGTGCCAGTAGTACCGCGGGGGGGGCGGGTTCCTACAATGAGCAGTTCTTC. Encoded protein: CASSTAGGAGSYNEQFF.

The chain recombines TRBV19 with TRBJ2-3; D is unclear. The germline V gene has CDR1 LNHDA and CDR2 SQIVND (reference sequence). CDR3 length: 17 residues. V lost 2 bases and J lost 0, with 15 bases in between. The CDR3 DNA sequence: TGTGCCAGTAGTATAAAGGCGGTTTCCGCTAGCACAGATACGCAGTATTTT. It codes for CASSIKAVSASTDTQYF. Full variable domain (rest looked up from reference TRBV19 and TRBJ2-3): DGGITQSPKYLFRKEGQNVTLSCEQNLNHDAMYWYRQDPGQGLRLIYYSQIVNDFQKGDIAEGYSVSREKKESFPLTVTSAQKNPTAFYLCASSIKAVSASTDTQYFGPGTRLTVL.

A single count supports this clone. The rearrangement uses TRBV6-6 and TRBJ2-4; TRBD1 is a possible D gene (6 bases). Germline CDR1 is MNHNY and CDR2 is SVGAGI (reference sequence). This CDR3 region has 15 residues. The germline V and J ends were trimmed by 6 bases and 3 bases, with 15 bases remaining between them. CDR3 nucleotides: TGTGCCAGCAGACCACAGGGATTAGGCAAAAACATTCAGTACTTC. Translated: CASRPQGLGKNIQYF.

The chain couples TRBV27 to TRBJ2-5, with a weak D call TRBD2 (5 bases). Germline V lookup: CDR1 MNHEY, CDR2 SMNVEV (reference sequence). This CDR3 contains 15 residues. Between the trimmed V and J ends, which lost 2 bases and 2 bases, there was a span of 12 bases. CDR3 sequence reads: CASSLRAGHQETQYF. The CDR3 nucleotides read TGTGCCAGCAGTTTAAGGGCGGGCCATCAAGAGACCCAGTACTTC.

CDR3: CASSLQGVYSPLHF. CDR3 in DNA: TGTGCCAGCAGTTTGCAGGGGGTGTATTCACCCCTCCACTTT. This chain connects TRBV28 to TRBJ1-6, with 7 nucleotides matching TRBD1. CDR1 is MDHEN, CDR2 SYDVKM, per germline. The CDR3 loop spans 14 amino acids. V lost 3 bases to trimming and J lost 8 bases; unmatched junction nucleotides: 4.

The chain employs TRBV7-3 and TRBJ1-1; D might be TRBD1 (5 bases). CDR1 is SGHTA and CDR2 is FQGTGA in the germline V gene. Between the trimmed V and J ends, which lost 6 bases and 4 bases, there was a span of 15 bases. The CDR3 spans 14 residues. The CDR3 loop reads CASSSTRAATEAFF. CDR3 in DNA: TGTGCCAGCAGTTCCACCAGGGCGGCCACTGAAGCTTTCTTT.

This clone was seen a few times. J is TRBJ1-5 and V is TRBV5-6; 8 bases are shared with TRBD1. CDR3 length: 14 amino acids. In germline, CDR1 is SGHDT, CDR2 YYEEEE. After removal of 3 bases from V and 6 bases from J, the junction contained 5 bases not matched to a gene. The CDR3 spells CASSYGQGGQPQHF. DNA for the CDR3: TGTGCCAGCAGCTATGGACAGGGTGGTCAGCCCCAGCATTTT.